The entry that follows covers one T cell receptor (beta chain) sequence. Its antigen remains unknown. V shed 5 bases and J 7 bases; nucleotides not matched to a gene: 1. The CDR3 spans 11 residues. Germline V gene lookup returns CDR1 MNHEY and CDR2 SMNVEV (reference sequence). The sample originates from a study of cytomegalovirus exposure and HLA in healthy donors. Overall study context: Early on, a data release was issued that held about 85 million unique TCRs from HLA-typed donors. Study-wide findings and caveats: HLA alleles were associated with 15,000 to 20,000 TCR beta sequences in a later analysis at 0.05 false discovery rate.

PCR used 60 Vbeta primers and 13 Jbeta primers. The method was immunoSEQ multiplex PCR; TCRdb's version includes in-frame clones alone and lacks a portion of them. The sample yields fewer than 200,000 clones, over 80% seen once. The rearrangement joins TRBV27 to TRBJ1-1; 7 bases match TRBD1. This receptor was identified in a human donor in good health. Sequenced input: PBMCs. DNA for the CDR3: TGTGCCAGCAGTCCAGGGGGTGAAGCTTTCTTT. Amino acids: CASSPGGEAFF.